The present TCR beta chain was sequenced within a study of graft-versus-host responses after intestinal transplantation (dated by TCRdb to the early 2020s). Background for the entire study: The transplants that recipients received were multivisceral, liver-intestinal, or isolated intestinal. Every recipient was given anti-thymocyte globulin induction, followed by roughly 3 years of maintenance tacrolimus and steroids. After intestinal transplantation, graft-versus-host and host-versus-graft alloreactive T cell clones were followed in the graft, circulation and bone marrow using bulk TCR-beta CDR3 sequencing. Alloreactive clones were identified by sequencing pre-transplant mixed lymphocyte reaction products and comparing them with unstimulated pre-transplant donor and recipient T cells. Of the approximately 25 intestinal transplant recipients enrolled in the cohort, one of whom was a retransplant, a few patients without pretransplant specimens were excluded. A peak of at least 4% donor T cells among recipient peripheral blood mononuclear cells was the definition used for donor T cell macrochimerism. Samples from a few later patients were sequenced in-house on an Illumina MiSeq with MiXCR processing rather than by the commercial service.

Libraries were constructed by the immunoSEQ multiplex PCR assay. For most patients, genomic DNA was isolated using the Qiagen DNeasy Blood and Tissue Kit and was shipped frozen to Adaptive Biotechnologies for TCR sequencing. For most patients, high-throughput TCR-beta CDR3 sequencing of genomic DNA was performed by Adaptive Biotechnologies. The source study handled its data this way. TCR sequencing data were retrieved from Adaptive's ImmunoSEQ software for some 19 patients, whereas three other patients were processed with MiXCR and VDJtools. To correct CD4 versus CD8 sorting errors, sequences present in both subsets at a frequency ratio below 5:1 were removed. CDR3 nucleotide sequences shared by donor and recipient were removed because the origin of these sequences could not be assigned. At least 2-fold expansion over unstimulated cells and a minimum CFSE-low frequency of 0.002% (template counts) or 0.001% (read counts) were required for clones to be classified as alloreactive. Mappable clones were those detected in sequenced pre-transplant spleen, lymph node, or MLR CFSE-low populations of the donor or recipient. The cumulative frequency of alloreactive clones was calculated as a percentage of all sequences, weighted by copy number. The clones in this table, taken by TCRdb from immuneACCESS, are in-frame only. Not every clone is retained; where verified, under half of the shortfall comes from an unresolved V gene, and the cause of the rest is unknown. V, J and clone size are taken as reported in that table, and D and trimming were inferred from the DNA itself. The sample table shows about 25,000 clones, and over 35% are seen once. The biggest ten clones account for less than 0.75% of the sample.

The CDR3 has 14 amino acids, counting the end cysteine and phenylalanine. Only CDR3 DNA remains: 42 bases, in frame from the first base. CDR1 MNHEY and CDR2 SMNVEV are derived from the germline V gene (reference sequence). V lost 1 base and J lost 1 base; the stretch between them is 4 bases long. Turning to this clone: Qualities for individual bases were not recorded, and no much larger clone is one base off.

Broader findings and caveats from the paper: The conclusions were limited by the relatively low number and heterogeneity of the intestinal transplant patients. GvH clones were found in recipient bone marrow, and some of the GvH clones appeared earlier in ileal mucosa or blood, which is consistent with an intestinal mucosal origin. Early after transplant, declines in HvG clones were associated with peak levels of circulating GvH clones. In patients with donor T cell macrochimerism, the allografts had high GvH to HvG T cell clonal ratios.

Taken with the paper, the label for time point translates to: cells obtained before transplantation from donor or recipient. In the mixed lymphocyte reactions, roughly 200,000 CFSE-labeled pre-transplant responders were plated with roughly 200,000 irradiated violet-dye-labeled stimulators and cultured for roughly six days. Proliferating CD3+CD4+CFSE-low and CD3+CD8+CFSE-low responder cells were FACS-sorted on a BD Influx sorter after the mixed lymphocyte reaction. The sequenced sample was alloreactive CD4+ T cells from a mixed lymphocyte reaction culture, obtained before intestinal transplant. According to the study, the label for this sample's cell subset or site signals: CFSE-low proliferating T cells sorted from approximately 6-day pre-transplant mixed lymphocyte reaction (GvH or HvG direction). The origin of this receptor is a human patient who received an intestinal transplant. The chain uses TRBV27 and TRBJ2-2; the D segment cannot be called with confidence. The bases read TGTGCCAGCAGTTTATACATGAACACCGGGGAGCTGTTTTTT. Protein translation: CASSLYMNTGELFF.